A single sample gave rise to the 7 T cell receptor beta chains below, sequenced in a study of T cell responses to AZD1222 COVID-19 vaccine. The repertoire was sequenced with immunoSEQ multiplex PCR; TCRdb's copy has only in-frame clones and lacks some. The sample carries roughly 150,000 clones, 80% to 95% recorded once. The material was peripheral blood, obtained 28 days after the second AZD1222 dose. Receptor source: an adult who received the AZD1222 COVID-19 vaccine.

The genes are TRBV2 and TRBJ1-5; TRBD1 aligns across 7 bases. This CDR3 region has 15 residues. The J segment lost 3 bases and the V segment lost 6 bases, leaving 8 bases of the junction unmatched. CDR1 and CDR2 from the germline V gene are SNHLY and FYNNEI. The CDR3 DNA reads TGTGCCAGCAGATACACCGGGACAGACAATCAGCCCCAGCATTTT. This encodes CASRYTGTDNQPQHF.

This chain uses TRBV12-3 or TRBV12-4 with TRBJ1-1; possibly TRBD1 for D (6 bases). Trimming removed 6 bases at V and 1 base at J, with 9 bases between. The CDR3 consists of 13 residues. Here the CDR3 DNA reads TGTGCCAGCAGCGAGACAGGGAACACTGAAGCTTTCTTT. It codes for CASSETGNTEAFF.

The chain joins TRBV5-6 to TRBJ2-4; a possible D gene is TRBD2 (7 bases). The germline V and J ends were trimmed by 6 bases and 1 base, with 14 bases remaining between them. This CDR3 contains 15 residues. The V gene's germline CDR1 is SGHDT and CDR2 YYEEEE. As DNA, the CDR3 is TGTGCCAGCACCCCGGGGGGCGGGGCCAAAAACATTCAGTACTTC. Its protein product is CASTPGGGAKNIQYF.

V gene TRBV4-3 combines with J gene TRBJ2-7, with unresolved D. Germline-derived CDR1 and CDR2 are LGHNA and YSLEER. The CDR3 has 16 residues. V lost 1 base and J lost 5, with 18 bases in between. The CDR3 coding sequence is TGCGCCAGCAGCCAAGTCGGGTCTGCTCGAGTCCACGAGCAGTACTTC. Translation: CASSQVGSARVHEQYF.

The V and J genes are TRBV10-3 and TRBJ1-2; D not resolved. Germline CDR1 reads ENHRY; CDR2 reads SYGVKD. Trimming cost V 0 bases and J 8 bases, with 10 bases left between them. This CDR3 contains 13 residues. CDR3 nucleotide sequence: TGTGCCATCAGTGAGTCCCGGGAGGAAGGCTACACCTTC. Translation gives CAISESREEGYTF.

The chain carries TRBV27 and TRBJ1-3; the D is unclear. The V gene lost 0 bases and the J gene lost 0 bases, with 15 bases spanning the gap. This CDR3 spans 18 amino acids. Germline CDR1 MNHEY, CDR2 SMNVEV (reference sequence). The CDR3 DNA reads TGTGCCAGCAGTTTATCTCCCCCGGACTGGAGCTCTGGAAACACCATATATTTT. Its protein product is CASSLSPPDWSSGNTIYF.

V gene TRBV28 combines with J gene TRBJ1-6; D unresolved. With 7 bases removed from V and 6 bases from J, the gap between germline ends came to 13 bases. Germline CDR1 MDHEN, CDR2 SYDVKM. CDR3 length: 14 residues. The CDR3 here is CASTERPRNSPLHF. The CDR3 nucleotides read TGTGCCAGCACCGAAAGACCTCGTAATTCACCCCTCCACTTT.